Following are 17 T cell receptor beta chains from one sample sequenced in a study of T cells after yellow fever vaccination. TCRdb reanalysed the 5' RACE reads using MiXCR and keeps one entry per CDR3 protein. The sample records 550,000 or so distinct CDR3 sequences, about 19% being singletons. The sequenced sample was PBMCs, obtained 15 days after the yellow fever booster vaccination. Receptors originate from a man aged 30 to 39 who received the YFV17D yellow fever vaccine.

The chain combines TRBV10-3 with TRBJ2-7; 9 nucleotides align to TRBD2. The CDR3 runs 16 residues. Germline-derived CDR1 and CDR2 are ENHRY and SYGVKD. After removal of 3 bases from V and 6 bases from J, the junction contained 12 bases not matched to a gene. CDR3 sequence: CAISDFGGRGPREQYF. The CDR3 DNA reads as TGTGCCATCAGTGATTTCGGCGGGAGGGGCCCCCGCGAGCAGTACTTC.

DNA of the CDR3: TGCGCCAGCAGCCGGGACCAGCCAGGAGAGACCCAGTACTTC. Translated: CASSRDQPGETQYF. This chain uses TRBV5-1 with TRBJ2-5; tentatively, D is TRBD1 or TRBD2 (5 bases each). This CDR3 spans 14 amino acids. Germline CDR1 reads SGHRS; CDR2 reads YFSETQ. The V end lost 4 bases, the J end lost 4 bases, and 14 bases lay between the germline ends.

The gene calls are TRBV12-3 or TRBV12-4 and TRBJ2-1; 14 bases are a match to TRBD2. Trimming took 5 bases from V and 7 from J; bases not matched to a gene: 13. The CDR3 runs to 18 residues. This CDR3 reads CASSPGLAGVSPRNEQFF. The DNA of the CDR3 is TGTGCCAGCAGTCCGGGACTAGCGGGAGTTTCTCCGAGGAATGAGCAGTTCTTC.

This clonotype was found a few times. This chain connects TRBV20-1 to TRBJ2-7; D is unclear. V was cut by 0 bases and J by 3 bases, with 12 bases left in between. Germline lookup yields CDR1 DFQATT and CDR2 SNEGSKA (reference sequence). CDR3 length: 14 residues. CDR3 nucleotides: TGCAGTGCTAGAGATCCCAGACGATACTACGAGCAGTACTTC. This sequence encodes CSARDPRRYYEQYF.

The V and J genes are TRBV20-1 and TRBJ1-6; 8 bases match TRBD1. The CDR3 has 12 residues. Germline V gene data show CDR1 as DFQATT and CDR2 as SNEGSKA (reference sequence). In DNA, the CDR3 is TGCAGCGCGGACAGGGAGAATTCACCCCTCCACTTT. Protein: CSADRENSPLHF.

The chain uses TRBV11-3 and TRBJ2-1, with 10 bases lining up with TRBD2. Germline lookup yields CDR1 SGHNT and CDR2 YENEEA. The V and J ends lost 5 bases and 10 bases, in that order; junction bases with no gene match: 17. This CDR3 region has 17 residues. Here the CDR3 reads CASSDAVRAGGPREQFF. The CDR3 DNA reads as TGTGCCAGCAGCGACGCTGTCCGAGCGGGAGGGCCTCGGGAGCAGTTCTTC.

The V call is TRBV5-1, the J call TRBJ2-3, with D hard to call. The CDR3 has 14 residues. V lost 4 bases, J lost 0 bases, and 9 bases lay in between. Germline V CDR1 and CDR2: SGHRS, YFSETQ. DNA of the CDR3: TGCGCCAGCAGCGACAAGACGAGCACAGATACGCAGTATTTT. Translating gives CASSDKTSTDTQYF.

Only a few counts were recorded for this clonotype. The J gene is TRBJ2-3, the V gene TRBV5-1, with D possibly TRBD1 on 5 matching bases. CDR3 length equals 14 residues. V lost 2 bases to trimming and J lost 5 bases, with 12 bases between them. The V gene's germline CDR1 is SGHRS and CDR2 YFSETQ. CDR3 nucleotides: TGCGCCAGCAGCTTCGCGCAGGGAAGAGATACGCAGTATTTT. Translated: CASSFAQGRDTQYF. Drawing the rest from reference TRBV5-1 and TRBJ2-3, the complete variable domain is KAGVTQTPRYLIKTRGQQVTLSCSPISGHRSVSWYQQTPGQGLQFLFEYFSETQRNKGNFPGRFSGRQFSNSRSEMNVSTLELGDSALYLCASSFAQGRDTQYFGPGTRLTVL.

The chain uses TRBV6-1 and TRBJ2-1; D is uncertain. The CDR3 is 15 residues long. Germline CDR1 and CDR2: MNHNS and SASEGT. The V gene lost 6 bases and the J gene lost 0 bases, with 12 bases spanning the gap. This CDR3 reads CASRHDPSSYNEQFF. DNA for the CDR3: TGTGCCAGCAGACACGACCCTAGCTCCTACAATGAGCAGTTCTTC.

This clonotype was seen a few times. V is TRBV4-3 and J is TRBJ2-1; 8 nucleotides match TRBD2. This CDR3 contains 15 residues. Germline values: CDR1 LGHNA, CDR2 YSLEER. With 1 base clipped from V and 7 bases from J, the junction kept 6 bases outside the gene matches. The CDR3 sequence: CASSQAGLAQNEQFF. The CDR3 nucleotides are TGCGCCAGCAGCCAAGCTGGACTAGCCCAAAATGAGCAGTTCTTC.

This sequence joins TRBV30 and TRBJ2-1; D might be TRBD2 (6 bases). This CDR3 is 12 amino acids long. Per the germline V gene, CDR1 is GTSNPN and CDR2 is SVGIG (reference sequence). V was shortened by 6 bases and J by 6 bases, with 12 bases between the two germline ends. The CDR3: CACRLVGNEQFF. CDR3 coding DNA: TGTGCCTGCAGACTAGTTGGCAATGAGCAGTTCTTC.

The CDR3, as DNA: TGCAGTGCTAGAAGCAGGTGGGAGGGTGGTGCAGATACGCAGTATTTT. This codes for CSARSRWEGGADTQYF. This chain uses TRBV20-1 with TRBJ2-3; 7 bases are a match to TRBD2. J was trimmed by 4 bases and V by 2 bases; bases with no gene match: 12. The CDR3 spans 16 residues. Per the germline V gene, CDR1 is DFQATT and CDR2 is SNEGSKA (reference sequence).

This clonotype was picked up many times. The V gene is TRBV5-1, the J gene TRBJ2-7; TRBD1 aligns across 9 bases. The CDR3 totals 14 residues. Germline values: CDR1 SGHRS, CDR2 YFSETQ. The V gene end was trimmed by 4 bases and the J gene end by 2 bases; junction bases not matched to a gene: 4. Here the CDR3 DNA reads TGCGCCAGCAGCCCCCGGGACAGGGCCTACGAGCAGTACTTC. It yields the protein CASSPRDRAYEQYF.

This clonotype was counted a few times. The V call is TRBV18, the J call TRBJ2-3; 8 bases match TRBD2. The CDR3 runs 15 residues. CDR1 and CDR2 from the germline V gene are KGHSH and LQKENI. The ends lost 2 bases at V and 7 bases at J; junction bases unmatched: 8. The CDR3 nucleotides read TGTGCCAGCTCACCAATAAGCGGGAGAGGTCATACGCAGTATTTT. As protein: CASSPISGRGHTQYF.

This clonotype was recorded a few times. V gene TRBV5-1 combines with J gene TRBJ2-3; no clear D. CDR3 length equals 13 residues. With 0 bases removed from V and 6 bases from J, the gap between germline ends came to 8 bases. The V gene's germline CDR1 is SGHRS and CDR2 YFSETQ. The CDR3 coding sequence is TGCGCCAGCAGCTTGGTAGTCCCCGATACGCAGTATTTT. This translates into CASSLVVPDTQYF.

The J gene is TRBJ2-3, the V gene TRBV15; D call uncertain. Trimming removed 3 bases at V and 6 bases at J, with 10 bases between. Germline V lookup: CDR1 LNHNV, CDR2 YYDKDF (reference sequence). The CDR3 length is 13 residues. The CDR3 protein is CATSSLVVDTQYF. The CDR3 DNA is TGTGCCACCAGCAGCCTTGTGGTTGATACGCAGTATTTT.

This clonotype has more than one count but fewer than ten. This chain links TRBV18 with TRBJ2-1; no definite D call. The length of the CDR3 is 12 residues. V lost 8 bases and J lost 13, with 18 bases in between. Looked up from germline, CDR1 is KGHSH and CDR2 is LQKENI. CDR3 loop: CASRPNRINQFF. As DNA, the CDR3 is TGTGCCAGCCGCCCAAACCGGATTAACCAGTTCTTC.